These 10 T cell receptor beta chains were all obtained from the same sample, sequenced in a study of cytomegalovirus exposure and HLA in healthy donors. PCR primers comprised 60 Vbeta and 13 Jbeta primers. Clones were read by immunoSEQ multiplex PCR, and TCRdb kept only the in-frame ones, dropping some. The table includes fewer than 150,000 clones, approximately 77% detected once. Sequencing input: PBMCs. These receptor sequences come from a man aged 50 or older in good health and CMV-seropositive.

The chain joins TRBV13 to TRBJ1-3; 9 bases fit TRBD1. The CDR3 has 13 residues. J gave up 8 bases and V 5 bases, and 4 bases lay outside the gene matches. The V gene's germline CDR1 is PRHDT and CDR2 FYEKMQ (reference sequence). CDR3 protein: CASSVDRGHTIYF. The CDR3 DNA reads TGTGCCAGCAGCGTGGACAGGGGACACACCATATATTTT.

This chain links TRBV19 with TRBJ1-5; possibly TRBD1 for D (5 bases). CDR3 size: 13 residues. Between the trimmed V and J ends, which lost 3 bases and 7 bases, there was a span of 10 bases. In germline, CDR1 is LNHDA, CDR2 SQIVND (reference sequence). CDR3 in amino acids: CASSMTAGQPQHF. CDR3 DNA sequence: TGTGCCAGTAGTATGACAGCTGGACAGCCCCAGCATTTT.

The V and J genes are TRBV11-2 and TRBJ2-7; D perhaps matches TRBD1 (7 bases). CDR1 is SGHAT, CDR2 FQNNGV, per germline. This CDR3 is 15 amino acids long. Trimming took 2 bases from V and 1 from J, leaving 12 bases between them. The CDR3 nucleotides are TGTGCCAGCAGCTTATTGTCAGGGGGGTCCTACGAGCAGTACTTC. It translates to CASSLLSGGSYEQYF.

This clone turned up a few times. This chain links TRBV7-2 with TRBJ2-2; D call uncertain. Germline V gives CDR1 SGHTA, CDR2 FQGNSA. V lost 5 bases, J lost 1 base, and 8 bases lay in between. This CDR3 has 14 residues. CDR3 coding DNA: TGTGCCAGCAGCCCTTATATGAACACCGGGGAGCTGTTTTTT. It specifies CASSPYMNTGELFF.

The chain employs TRBV18 and TRBJ1-2; perhaps TRBD1 as D (5 bases). Per germline, CDR1 KGHSH and CDR2 LQKENI. V was cut by 3 bases and J by 0 bases, with 8 bases left in between. This CDR3 has 14 residues. Here the CDR3 reads CASSPAGANYGYTF. CDR3 in DNA: TGTGCCAGCTCACCGGCGGGGGCTAACTATGGCTACACCTTC.

This clone was counted a single time. The rearrangement joins TRBV5-1 to TRBJ1-2; TRBD1 agrees at 7 bases. Per germline, CDR1 SGHRS and CDR2 YFSETQ. The trim removed 7 bases at V and 4 bases at J, leaving 13 bases unmatched. There are 15 residues in the CDR3. CDR3 region: CASRPRGQNFYGYTF. For the CDR3, the DNA is TGCGCCAGCCGACCGCGGGGACAGAATTTCTATGGCTACACCTTC. Full variable domain (outside the CDR3, taken from reference TRBV5-1 and TRBJ1-2): KAGVTQTPRYLIKTRGQQVTLSCSPISGHRSVSWYQQTPGQGLQFLFEYFSETQRNKGNFPGRFSGRQFSNSRSEMNVSTLELGDSALYLCASRPRGQNFYGYTFGSGTRLTVV.

This clone was recorded once. The chain is built from TRBV2 and TRBJ2-2, with TRBD2 identical over 10 bases. The germline V gene encodes CDR1 SNHLY and CDR2 FYNNEI. The J segment lost 6 bases and the V segment lost 7 bases, leaving 8 bases of the junction unmatched. The CDR3 runs 15 residues. The CDR3 nucleotides read TGTGCCAGCAAGGGGAGCGGGGGGGCCCCCGGGGAGCTGTTTTTT. Amino acids: CASKGSGGAPGELFF.

The DNA for the CDR3 is TGTGCCAGTAGTGTCCGGACAGAGGGCAGGGGAGGCAATCAGCCCCAGCATTTT. Its protein product is CASSVRTEGRGGNQPQHF. The chain employs TRBV19 and TRBJ1-5; TRBD1 might be the D (6 bases). The length of the CDR3 is 18 residues. Germline V gene lookup returns CDR1 LNHDA and CDR2 SQIVND (reference sequence). Trimming left V 5 bases short and J 2 bases short, with 22 bases between.

The chain carries TRBV4-1 and TRBJ2-1; 10 bases are shared with TRBD1. The germline gives CDR1 MGHRA, CDR2 YSYEKL. The CDR3 is 17 amino acids. V was pared by 4 bases and J by 8 bases, with 14 bases of the junction left unmatched. The chain's CDR3 is CASSLVRGDRGHHEQFF. Here the CDR3 DNA reads TGCGCCAGCAGCCTAGTTCGAGGGGACAGGGGACACCATGAGCAGTTCTTC.

The CDR3 region has the DNA TGTGCCAGCAGCTCCCGGACAGATGAAAAACTGTTTTTT. Translating it yields CASSSRTDEKLFF. The chain carries TRBV7-2 and TRBJ1-4, with a weak D call TRBD1 (6 bases). The germline V gene has CDR1 SGHTA and CDR2 FQGNSA. CDR3 length: 13 residues. Trimming removed 4 bases at V and 6 bases at J, with 9 bases between.